Listed here are 21 T cell receptor beta chains from one sample, sequenced in a study of vaccination effects on CD4 cells after COVID-19. This table comes from immunoSEQ multiplex PCR, and its TCRdb copy is limited to in-frame clones, with some not included. The sample yields around 62,000 clones, roughly 81% seen once. Scientists isolated CD4+ T cells after a roughly nine-day culture period ended. BNT162b2 vaccine or mRNA-1273 vaccine was given to participants in two doses. Their recognized antigens are unknown. The sample here was CD4+ T cells from PBMCs cultured without peptide, taken after COVID-19 vaccination. The source of these receptors is a human donor who received a COVID-19 vaccine.

This chain uses TRBV7-3 with TRBJ1-1, with 7 bases matching TRBD1. The CDR3 spans 15 residues. Trimming removed 0 bases from V and 0 bases from J; junction bases left unmatched: 1. From germline, CDR1 is SGHTA and CDR2 FQGTGA. This CDR3 reads CASSLTGQLNTEAFF. CDR3 nucleotides: TGTGCCAGCAGCTTAACGGGACAGTTGAACACTGAAGCTTTCTTT.

The chain employs TRBV11-2 and TRBJ2-1; D tentatively reads TRBD1 or TRBD2 (5 bases each). Trimming removed 8 bases at V and 0 bases at J, with 23 bases between. The germline gives CDR1 SGHAT, CDR2 FQNNGV. The CDR3 runs to 18 residues. The CDR3 protein is CASRSQRGSYRSYNEQFF. CDR3 in DNA: TGTGCCAGCCGGTCCCAGAGGGGCAGTTATCGCTCCTACAATGAGCAGTTCTTC.

The V call is TRBV5-4, the J call TRBJ2-7; D is unresolved. The CDR3 consists of 12 residues. V was shortened by 3 bases and J by 6 bases, with 10 bases between the two germline ends. Germline CDR1 SGHNT, CDR2 YYREEE (reference sequence). The CDR3 here is CASSSPNGEQYV. Here the CDR3 DNA reads TGTGCCAGCAGCTCGCCTAACGGCGAGCAGTACGTC.

This chain joins TRBV4-1 and TRBJ1-2, with no clear D. The CDR3 is 16 amino acids. The germline V gene encodes CDR1 MGHRA and CDR2 YSYEKL. V was clipped by 0 bases and J by 1 base, with 12 bases between them. CDR3 in DNA: TGCGCCAGCAGCCAAGATCATACGTCCATTAACTATGGCTACACCTTC. It is translated as CASSQDHTSINYGYTF.

This chain links TRBV6-5 with TRBJ1-5; no clear D gene. Trimming took off 5 bases at V and 8 bases at J, with 16 bases between the two ends. The CDR3 is made up of 14 amino acids. Germline lookup yields CDR1 MNHEY and CDR2 SVGAGI. The CDR3 sequence is CASSNDGVFEPQHF. The CDR3 DNA sequence: TGTGCCAGCAGTAACGATGGGGTTTTTGAGCCCCAGCATTTT.

The J gene is TRBJ1-5, the V gene TRBV10-1, with unresolved D. In germline, CDR1 is WNHNN, CDR2 SYGVQD (reference sequence). Trimming stripped 6 bases from V and 5 bases from J, with 11 bases between. CDR3 length: 13 amino acids. CDR3 protein: CASSPTVDQPQHF. In nucleotides, the CDR3 is TGCGCCAGCAGCCCGACTGTAGATCAGCCCCAGCATTTT.

The rearrangement uses TRBV19 and TRBJ1-6, with 10 bases matching TRBD1. V trimming: 3 bases; J trimming: 6 bases; junction bases outside the gene matches: 11. This CDR3 has 18 amino acids. From germline, CDR1 is LNHDA and CDR2 SQIVND (reference sequence). CDR3 loop: CASSMVGTGARTNSPLHF. CDR3 in DNA: TGTGCCAGTAGTATGGTCGGGACAGGGGCCAGAACTAATTCACCCCTCCACTTT.

The J gene is TRBJ2-1, the V gene TRBV5-1, with 12 positions matching TRBD2. The trim removed 4 bases at V and 6 bases at J, leaving 2 bases unmatched. Germline V gives CDR1 SGHRS, CDR2 YFSETQ. This CDR3 has 14 residues. CDR3 DNA sequence: TGCGCCAGCAGCGCTAGCGGGGGGGCCAATGAGCAGTTCTTC. Amino acid sequence: CASSASGGANEQFF.

The chain couples TRBV4-1 to TRBJ2-5, with a possible D match to TRBD2 (6 bases). The CDR3 runs 15 residues. Germline-derived CDR1 and CDR2 are MGHRA and YSYEKL. V lost 3 bases to trimming and J lost 7 bases, with 18 bases between them. The CDR3 nucleotides are TGCGCCAGCAGCCAGACGAGGGGCGGGGTGGGGACCCAGTACTTC. Its translation: CASSQTRGGVGTQYF.

This chain uses TRBV24-1 with TRBJ2-4; 7 nucleotides match TRBD2. CDR3 length: 15 amino acids. The germline CDR1 and CDR2 sequences are KGHDR and SFDVKD. V was clipped by 3 bases and J by 1 base; unmatched bases: 2. The CDR3 DNA reads as TGTGCCACCAGTGATCACGGGGGGGCCAAAAACATTCAGTACTTC. Translating gives CATSDHGGAKNIQYF.

This chain joins TRBV5-4 and TRBJ2-5; TRBD2 matches 9 bases. CDR3 length: 18 amino acids. The V and J ends lost 4 bases and 4 bases, in that order; junction bases with no gene match: 17. The V gene's germline CDR1 is SGHNT and CDR2 YYREEE (reference sequence). CDR3: CASSTGGGSGGPGETQYF. In nucleotides, the CDR3 is TGTGCCAGCAGCACCGGAGGGGGTAGCGGGGGCCCTGGAGAGACCCAGTACTTC.

This chain joins TRBV6-6 and TRBJ2-5, with 14 positions matching TRBD2. Trimming cost V 7 bases and J 5 bases; bases outside gene matches: 6. Germline V gene lookup returns CDR1 MNHNY and CDR2 SVGAGI (reference sequence). This CDR3 spans 15 amino acids. CDR3 DNA sequence: TGTGCCAGCACCGTAGGACTAGCGGGGGGCGAGACCCAGTACTTC. This sequence encodes CASTVGLAGGETQYF.

The chain has TRBV10-2 and TRBJ1-5; TRBD1 matches at 10 bases. The germline CDR1 and CDR2 sequences are WSHSY and SAAADI. V was pared by 8 bases and J by 6 bases, with 10 bases of the junction left unmatched. The CDR3 has 15 residues. This CDR3 reads CASRRGTGEAQPQHF. The CDR3 DNA follows: TGCGCCAGCCGCCGAGGGACAGGGGAGGCTCAGCCCCAGCATTTT.

V is TRBV6-5 and J is TRBJ2-5; 7 bases match TRBD1. Germline CDR1 and CDR2: MNHEY and SVGAGI. The J segment lost 2 bases and the V segment lost 6 bases, leaving 6 bases of the junction unmatched. This CDR3 spans 14 amino acids. This CDR3 is CASRRQGIQETQYF. CDR3 nucleotide sequence: TGTGCCAGCAGACGACAGGGAATTCAAGAGACCCAGTACTTC.

V is TRBV19 and J is TRBJ2-3; 8 bases align to TRBD2. V lost 3 bases and J lost 5; bases outside the gene matches: 4. There are 14 residues in the CDR3. In germline, CDR1 is LNHDA, CDR2 SQIVND (reference sequence). CDR3 amino acids: CASSMGAGVDTQYF. The CDR3 region has the DNA TGTGCCAGTAGTATGGGAGCGGGGGTAGATACGCAGTATTTT.

The gene calls are TRBV28 and TRBJ2-7, with D possibly matching TRBD2 (5 bases). Trimming pared 6 bases from V and 0 bases from J, leaving 12 bases between. Per the germline V gene, CDR1 is MDHEN and CDR2 is SYDVKM. The CDR3 extends over 14 amino acids. The CDR3 spells CASRQRVSSYEQYV. CDR3 sequence (DNA): TGTGCCAGCAGGCAGAGGGTTAGCTCCTACGAGCAGTACGTC.

This sequence joins TRBV29-1 and TRBJ1-2; 11 bases map to TRBD1. This CDR3 spans 13 amino acids. The germline V gene encodes CDR1 SQVTM and CDR2 ANQGSEA. The V and J ends lost 0 bases and 7 bases, in that order; junction bases with no gene match: 1. DNA of the CDR3: TGCAGCGTTGAAGAGGGACAGGGGGGTGGCTACACCTTC. It translates to CSVEEGQGGGYTF.

V usage is TRBV23-1 and J usage is TRBJ2-7; a possible D gene is TRBD1 (5 bases). TRBV23-1 is an ORF, with its function uncertain. Trimming stripped 0 bases from V and 6 bases from J, with 18 bases between. This CDR3 is built from 16 residues. The CDR3 loop is CASSQSESGAEREQYV. The CDR3 nucleotides read TGCGCCAGCAGTCAATCGGAATCTGGGGCCGAACGCGAGCAGTACGTC.

This clone appeared a single time. This CDR3 is CASSLRQGARTDTQYF. The DNA for the CDR3 is TGTGCCAGCAGCCTACGACAGGGGGCGCGGACAGATACGCAGTATTTT. The chain uses TRBV3-1 (or the pseudogene TRBV3-2) and TRBJ2-3, with TRBD1 matching over 10 bases. Germline values: CDR1 LGHDT, CDR2 YNNKEL (reference sequence). The CDR3 runs 16 residues. After removal of 4 bases from V and 3 bases from J, the junction contained 7 bases not matched to a gene.

The rearrangement joins TRBV5-5 to TRBJ1-2; possibly TRBD1 for D (6 bases). V lost 6 bases to trimming and J lost 2 bases, with 11 bases between them. Germline V gene lookup returns CDR1 SGHKS and CDR2 YYEKEE (reference sequence). This CDR3 is built from 13 residues. The CDR3 DNA follows: TGTGCCAGCACCCTAGGGGGGAACTATGGCTACACCTTC. It is translated as CASTLGGNYGYTF.

A remark on this clone: The junction shows a germline mismatch at one end, possibly a read error. The chain has TRBV28 and TRBJ2-5; possible D gene TRBD2, 5 bases. The CDR3 consists of 15 residues. Germline V gene sequence: CDR1 MDHEN, CDR2 SYDVKM. The CDR3: CASSPGGADQESQYF. As DNA, the CDR3 is TGTGCCAGCAGCCCAGGAGGAGCGGATCAAGAGAGCCAGTACTTC.